This entry is about one TCR beta chain. The antigen remains undetermined. The protocol was immunoSEQ multiplex PCR, while the TCRdb copy is restricted to in-frame clones and leaves out a portion. Of approximately 120,000 clones listed, about 89% are singletons. The data derive from a study of T cell responses to AZD1222 COVID-19 vaccine. Study-wide results and caveats: Clonal diversity may have been underestimated in mostly white British donors. Nearly half of spike-specific TCRs reportedly go after variant regions that carry no mutations. With two AZD1222 doses given, Spike-specific TCR breadth and depth both rose. Spike-spanning, vaccine-associated CD4 TCRs were dominant at 160-218 and 743-854.

This clonotype originated in an adult in good health. The sample in question was peripheral blood, obtained on day 0 of AZD1222 vaccination.

CDR3 in DNA: TGTGCCAGCAGTTACCAACAGGGTGAAGCTTTCTTT. Translation: CASSYQQGEAFF. The chain joins TRBV6-5 to TRBJ1-1, with a weak D call TRBD1 (6 bases). Deletions cut 2 bases from V and 7 bases from J, with 8 bases between. The V gene's germline CDR1 is MNHEY and CDR2 SVGAGI. There are 12 residues in the CDR3.